This paragraph covers one TCR beta chain sequence. The antigen it binds to is not known. Qualities for individual bases were not recorded, and no much larger clone is one base off. RNA was extracted using the RNeasy kit, and roughly 0.5 to 1 microgram was reverse transcribed with random hexamers. The immunoSEQ multiplex PCR assay, which covers 54 Vbeta and 13 Jbeta segments, was used to amplify TCR beta CDR3 regions. PCR amplification bias was corrected using a synthetic template baseline for primer optimization and computational correction. The paper's processing steps were these. Reads were annotated to V, D and J genes according to IMGT and were analyzed with immunoSEQ Analyzer, with only productive sequences retained. Clonality was computed as one minus Shannon entropy normalized by log2 of the number of productive unique sequences. Public and private clones were assessed among the 100 most prevalent clones of each patient and control. Clones were defined as Susac-specific if absent from the healthy and MS cohorts, from 900 to 1,300 published viral clones and from other ImmuneACCESS disease sequences. Using fastp at Q25 and MiXCR, TCRdb reprocessed the public reads and kept productive beta chains. Identical CDR3 proteins give one entry, which carries the most common genes and DNA. These V and J calls rely on TCRdb rather than the paper's analysis. For this sample the table gives 150,000 to 200,000 distinct CDR3 sequences, of which approximately 96% were detected only once. About 0.13% of the sample belongs to the ten largest clones.

High-throughput TCR beta sequencing profiled peripheral blood CD8+ and CD4+ T cells from healthy donors, Susac syndrome patients and multiple sclerosis patients. Healthy donors were included as age- and sex-matched controls. Bulk CD8+ and CD4+ T cells were purified by magnetic negative isolation, while CD8+ TEMRA cells were enriched using FACS. Blood was collected in EDTA tubes and processed within 24 hours, with PBMCs isolated through density gradient centrifugation. PBMCs intended for TCR sequencing were cryopreserved in liquid nitrogen and were subsequently thawed in a 37 degrees C water bath. A purity of at least 90% was achieved for sorted or isolated CD4+, CD8+ and CD8+ TEMRA cells. This sample is drawn from a study of CD8 T cells in Susac syndrome (dated by TCRdb to about 2019). About the full investigation: Repertoire sequencing was used to test whether CD8+ T cell activation and differentiation in Susac syndrome was antigen driven. Findings and caveats that apply to the study as a whole: The number of individuals in the TCR sequencing and HLA analysis was acknowledged as relatively small.

This TCR came from a human donor in good health. Sequencing input: CD4+ T cells from PBMCs.

The DNA reads as follows: TGTGCCAGCAGCCAAGATATAGGGAGTGAAAAACTGTTTTTT. This sequence encodes CASSQDIGSEKLFF. The chain is made from TRBV3-1 and TRBJ1-4; no D gene can be assigned with confidence. The CDR3 runs 14 amino acids, cysteine and phenylalanine included. Solely the CDR3 DNA is kept, with 42 bases framed from the first base. The germline V gene (reference sequence) provides CDR1 LGHDT and CDR2 YNNKEL. Trimming removed 0 bases from V and 7 bases from J, leaving 9 bases between the germline ends.